This T cell receptor (beta chain) was sequenced in a study of T cell repertoires in cytomegalovirus infection (dated by TCRdb to the late 2010s). Background for the entire study: Because public TCR beta signatures pointed to carriage of CMV infection together with the matching HLA type, the HLA type of each donor mattered for the analysis. On the study overall, not on this receptor specifically: The ex vivo response was dominated by HLA-C-restricted CMV-specific TCR beta clonotypes, which also provided the single most frequent clonotype in two of eight donors. In both this cohort and an independent cohort of 352 donors, the cumulative frequency of public TCR beta family members distinguished carriers of CMV infection plus the relevant HLA type.

Measured from the cysteine to the phenylalanine, the CDR3 is 14 residues long. CDR3 DNA is the only sequence kept; it has 42 bases, read in frame from the first base. As encoded in the germline V gene, CDR1 is SGHTA while CDR2 is FQGNSA. Deletion took 6 bases off V and 7 bases off J, with a span of 19 bases between the germline ends. This clonotype was counted only a few times. It has no known antigen specificity. Base qualities were left out, and no much larger clone turns up one base away. Sequencing used an Illumina HiSeq 1500. TCRdb reworked the public reads: Q25 trimming with fastp, MiXCR clone assembly, productive beta chains retained. CDR3 protein duplicates are merged, each entry listing the most common genes and DNA. In all, the sample holds more than 400,000 distinct CDR3 sequences, and more than 25% of those were seen once. In total, the top ten clones hold roughly 13% of the sample.

Sequenced material: PBMCs. The sequence is built from TRBV7-2 and TRBJ2-7; no D gene is confidently identified. The clonotype originates from a human donor in good health (CMV status not recorded). Some clones in this sample may be carry-over from other donors' samples. The DNA sequence follows: TGTGCCAGCAGAGATATAGGGAATCTGTGGGAGCAGTACTTC. Its protein is CASRDIGNLWEQYF. Full variable domain (CDR3 extended with the reference TRBV7-2 and TRBJ2-7 proteins): GAGVSQSPSNKVTEKGKDVELRCDPISGHTALYWYRQSLGQGLEFLIYFQGNSAPDKSGLPSDRFSAERTGGSVSTLTIQRTQQEDSAVYLCASRDIGNLWEQYFGPGTRLTVT.